The entry that follows covers one T cell receptor (beta chain) sequence. Its antigen is unknown. Repertoires were generated with immunoSEQ multiplex PCR, while TCRdb's copy carries only in-frame clones and drops some. The sample consists of tens of thousands of clones, roughly nine tenths of them appearing once. Exposure to brentuximab vedotin varied, and each patient had relapsed following autologous stem cell transplantation. These data are taken from a study of PD-1 blockade in classical Hodgkin lymphoma. Germline CDR1 reads SNHLY; CDR2 reads FYNNEI. This CDR3 is built from 12 residues. V was shortened by 6 bases and J by 8 bases, with 13 bases between the two germline ends. Overall study findings and caveats: Prior therapy or disease activity may underlie the repertoire differences, whose causes remain undefined.

The TCR comes from a human donor with classical Hodgkin lymphoma. This chain connects TRBV2 to TRBJ1-2; a possible D gene is TRBD1 (5 bases). The source was peripheral blood mononuclear cells (PBMCs), collected at baseline. CDR3 sequence: CASRGDGSGYTF. The CDR3 DNA reads as TGTGCCAGCAGAGGGGACGGATCCGGCTACACCTTC.